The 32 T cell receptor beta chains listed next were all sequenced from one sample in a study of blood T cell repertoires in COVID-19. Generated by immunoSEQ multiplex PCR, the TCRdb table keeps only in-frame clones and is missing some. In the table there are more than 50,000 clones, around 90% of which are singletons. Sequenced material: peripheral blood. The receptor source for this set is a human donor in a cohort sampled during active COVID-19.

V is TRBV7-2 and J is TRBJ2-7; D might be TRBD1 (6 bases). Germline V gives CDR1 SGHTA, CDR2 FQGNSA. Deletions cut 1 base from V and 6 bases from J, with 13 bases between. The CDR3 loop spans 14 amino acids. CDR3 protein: CASSLEWGLGEQYF. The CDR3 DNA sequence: TGTGCCAGCAGCTTAGAATGGGGGCTGGGCGAGCAGTACTTC.

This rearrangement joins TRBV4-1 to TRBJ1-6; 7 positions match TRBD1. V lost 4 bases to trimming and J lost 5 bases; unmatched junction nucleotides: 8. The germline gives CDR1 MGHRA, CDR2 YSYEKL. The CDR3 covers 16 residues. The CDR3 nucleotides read TGCGCCAGCAGCCTAGAGGTAGGACAGGATAATTCACCCCTCCACTTT. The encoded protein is CASSLEVGQDNSPLHF.

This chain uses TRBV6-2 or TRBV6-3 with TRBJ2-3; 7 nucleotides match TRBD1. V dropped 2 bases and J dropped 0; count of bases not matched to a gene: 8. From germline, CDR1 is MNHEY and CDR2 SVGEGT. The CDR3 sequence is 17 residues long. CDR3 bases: TGTGCCAGCAGTTACCCAACAGACAGGGCGAGCACAGATACGCAGTATTTT. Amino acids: CASSYPTDRASTDTQYF.

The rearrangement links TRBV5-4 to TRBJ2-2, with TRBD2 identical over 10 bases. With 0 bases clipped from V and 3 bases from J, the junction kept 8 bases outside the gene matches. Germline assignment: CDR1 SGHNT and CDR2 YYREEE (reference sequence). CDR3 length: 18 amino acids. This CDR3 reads CASSLALSSGSDTGELFF. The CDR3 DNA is TGTGCCAGCAGCTTGGCCCTATCTAGCGGGAGCGACACCGGGGAGCTGTTTTTT.

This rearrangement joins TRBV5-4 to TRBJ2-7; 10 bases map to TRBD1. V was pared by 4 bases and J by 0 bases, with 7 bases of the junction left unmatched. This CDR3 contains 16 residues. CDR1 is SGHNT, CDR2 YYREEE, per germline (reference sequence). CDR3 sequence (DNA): TGTGCCAGCAGCCTGGACCGGGACAGGGGCTCCTACGAGCAGTACTTC. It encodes CASSLDRDRGSYEQYF.

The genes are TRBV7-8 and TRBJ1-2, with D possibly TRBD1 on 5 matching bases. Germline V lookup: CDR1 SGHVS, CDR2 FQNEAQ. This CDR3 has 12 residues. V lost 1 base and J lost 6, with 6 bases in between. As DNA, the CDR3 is TGTGCCAGCAGCTTAGGGGGGGATGGCTACACCTTC. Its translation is CASSLGGDGYTF.

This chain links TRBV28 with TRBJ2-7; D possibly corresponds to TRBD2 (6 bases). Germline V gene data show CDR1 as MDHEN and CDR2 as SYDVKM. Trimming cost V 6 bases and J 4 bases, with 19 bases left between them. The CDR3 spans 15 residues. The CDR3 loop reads CASSSWRRDLYEQYF. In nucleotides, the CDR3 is TGTGCCAGCAGCTCCTGGCGGCGGGATCTGTACGAGCAGTACTTC.

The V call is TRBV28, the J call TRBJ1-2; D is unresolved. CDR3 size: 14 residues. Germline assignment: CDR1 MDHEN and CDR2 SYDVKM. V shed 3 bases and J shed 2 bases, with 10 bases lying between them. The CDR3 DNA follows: TGTGCCAGCAGTTTGGGGAGACCCAACTATGGCTACACCTTC. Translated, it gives CASSLGRPNYGYTF.

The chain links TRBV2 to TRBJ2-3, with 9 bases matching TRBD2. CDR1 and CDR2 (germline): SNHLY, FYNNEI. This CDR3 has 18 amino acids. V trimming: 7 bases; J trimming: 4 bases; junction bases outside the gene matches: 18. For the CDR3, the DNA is TGTGCCAGCACCCTCGGGGGAGTTTGGGCGGGAGGGGCAGATACGCAGTATTTT. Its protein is CASTLGGVWAGGADTQYF. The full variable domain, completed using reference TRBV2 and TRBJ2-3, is EPEVTQTPSHQVTQMGQEVILRCVPISNHLYFYWYRQILGQKVEFLVSFYNNEISEKSEIFDDQFSVERPDGSNFTLKIRSTKLEDSAMYFCASTLGGVWAGGADTQYFGPGTRLTVL.

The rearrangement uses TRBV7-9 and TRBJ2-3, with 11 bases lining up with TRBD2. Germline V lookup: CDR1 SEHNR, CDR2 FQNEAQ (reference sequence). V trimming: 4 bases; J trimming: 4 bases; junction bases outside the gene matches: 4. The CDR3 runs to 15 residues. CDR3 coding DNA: TGTGCCAGCAGCTGGGGACTAGCGGTGGCAGATACGCAGTATTTT. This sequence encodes CASSWGLAVADTQYF.

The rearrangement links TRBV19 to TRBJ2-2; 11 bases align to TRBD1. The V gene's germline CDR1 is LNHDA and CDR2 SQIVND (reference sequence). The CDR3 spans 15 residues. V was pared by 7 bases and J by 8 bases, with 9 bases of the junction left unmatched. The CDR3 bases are TGTGCCAGTACCTTGGACAGGGGGCTAGCTGGGGAGCTGTTTTTT. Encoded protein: CASTLDRGLAGELFF.

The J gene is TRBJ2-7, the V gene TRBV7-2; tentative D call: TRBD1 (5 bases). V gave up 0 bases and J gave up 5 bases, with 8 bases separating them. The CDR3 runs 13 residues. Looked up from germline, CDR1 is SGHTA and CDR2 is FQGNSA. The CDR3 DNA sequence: TGTGCCAGCAGCTTAGCGGGGCAGAACGAGCAGTACTTC. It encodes CASSLAGQNEQYF. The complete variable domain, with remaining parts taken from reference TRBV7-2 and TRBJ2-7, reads GAGVSQSPSNKVTEKGKDVELRCDPISGHTALYWYRQSLGQGLEFLIYFQGNSAPDKSGLPSDRFSAERTGGSVSTLTIQRTQQEDSAVYLCASSLAGQNEQYFGPGTRLTVT.

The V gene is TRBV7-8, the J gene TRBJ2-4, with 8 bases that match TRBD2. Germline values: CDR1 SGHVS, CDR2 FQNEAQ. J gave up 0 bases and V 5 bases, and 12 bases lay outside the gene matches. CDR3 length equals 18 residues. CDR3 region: CASSPGGAGPIAKNIQYF. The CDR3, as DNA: TGTGCCAGCAGCCCGGGGGGGGCGGGCCCAATAGCCAAAAACATTCAGTACTTC.

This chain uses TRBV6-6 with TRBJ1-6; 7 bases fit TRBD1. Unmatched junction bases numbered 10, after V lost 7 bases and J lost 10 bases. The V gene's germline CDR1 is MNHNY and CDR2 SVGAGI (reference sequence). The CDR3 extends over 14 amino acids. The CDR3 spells CASTQTGDSSPLHF. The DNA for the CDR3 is TGTGCCAGCACCCAAACAGGGGACTCCTCACCCCTCCACTTT.

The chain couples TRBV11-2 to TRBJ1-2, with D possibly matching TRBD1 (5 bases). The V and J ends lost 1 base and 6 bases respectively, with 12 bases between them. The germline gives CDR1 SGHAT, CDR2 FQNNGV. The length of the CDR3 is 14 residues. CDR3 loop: CASSLGIGRDGYTF. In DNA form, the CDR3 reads TGTGCCAGCAGCTTAGGAATTGGCAGGGATGGCTACACCTTC.

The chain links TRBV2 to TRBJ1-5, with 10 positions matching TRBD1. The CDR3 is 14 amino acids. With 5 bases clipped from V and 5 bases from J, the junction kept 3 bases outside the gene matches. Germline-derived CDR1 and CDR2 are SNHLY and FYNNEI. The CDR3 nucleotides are TGTGCCAGCAGTACCGACAGGGGGCATCAGCCCCAGCATTTT. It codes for CASSTDRGHQPQHF.

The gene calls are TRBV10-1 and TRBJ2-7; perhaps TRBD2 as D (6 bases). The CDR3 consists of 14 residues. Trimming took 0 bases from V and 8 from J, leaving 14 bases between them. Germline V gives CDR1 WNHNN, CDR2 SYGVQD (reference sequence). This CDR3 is CASSESVEGLKQYF. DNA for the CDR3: TGCGCCAGCAGTGAGTCCGTAGAGGGACTCAAGCAGTACTTC.

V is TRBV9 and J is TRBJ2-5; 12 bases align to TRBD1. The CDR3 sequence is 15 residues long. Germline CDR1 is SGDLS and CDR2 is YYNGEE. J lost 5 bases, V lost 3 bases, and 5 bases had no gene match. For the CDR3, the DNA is TGTGCCAGCAGCGCTGGGACAGGGGGCTTCGAGACCCAGTACTTC. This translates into CASSAGTGGFETQYF.

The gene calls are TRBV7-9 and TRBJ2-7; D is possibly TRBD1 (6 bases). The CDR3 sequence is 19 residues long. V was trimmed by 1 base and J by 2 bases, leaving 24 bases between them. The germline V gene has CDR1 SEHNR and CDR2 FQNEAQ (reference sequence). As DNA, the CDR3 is TGTGCCAGCAGCTTAGGGTTGGTAGTCAACAACAGGGTTCCCTACGAGCAGTACTTC. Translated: CASSLGLVVNNRVPYEQYF.

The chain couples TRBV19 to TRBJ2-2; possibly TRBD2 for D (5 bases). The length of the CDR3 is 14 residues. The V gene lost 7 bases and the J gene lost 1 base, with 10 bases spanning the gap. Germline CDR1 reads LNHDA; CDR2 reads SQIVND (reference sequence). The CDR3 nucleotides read TGTGCCAGTAAGTTAGCGCAGAACACCGGGGAGCTGTTTTTT. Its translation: CASKLAQNTGELFF.

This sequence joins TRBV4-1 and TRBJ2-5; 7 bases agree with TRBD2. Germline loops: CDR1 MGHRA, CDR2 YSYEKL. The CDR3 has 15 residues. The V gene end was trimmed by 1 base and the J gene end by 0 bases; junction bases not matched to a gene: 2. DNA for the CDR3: TGCGCCAGCAGCCAAGTGGGAGGGAACCAAGAGACCCAGTACTTC. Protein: CASSQVGGNQETQYF.

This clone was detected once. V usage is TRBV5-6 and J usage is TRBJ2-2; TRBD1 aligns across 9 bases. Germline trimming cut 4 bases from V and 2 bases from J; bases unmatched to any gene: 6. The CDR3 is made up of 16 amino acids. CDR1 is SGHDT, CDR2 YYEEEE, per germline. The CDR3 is CASSRRTGVNTGELFF. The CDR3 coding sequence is TGTGCCAGCAGCAGAAGGACAGGGGTAAACACCGGGGAGCTGTTTTTT.

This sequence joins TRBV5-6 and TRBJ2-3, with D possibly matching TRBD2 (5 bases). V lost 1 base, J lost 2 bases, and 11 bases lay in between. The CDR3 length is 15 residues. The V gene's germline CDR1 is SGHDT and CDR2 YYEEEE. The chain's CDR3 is CASSLLERNTDTQYF. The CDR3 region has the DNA TGTGCCAGCAGCTTGCTCGAGCGGAACACAGATACGCAGTATTTT.

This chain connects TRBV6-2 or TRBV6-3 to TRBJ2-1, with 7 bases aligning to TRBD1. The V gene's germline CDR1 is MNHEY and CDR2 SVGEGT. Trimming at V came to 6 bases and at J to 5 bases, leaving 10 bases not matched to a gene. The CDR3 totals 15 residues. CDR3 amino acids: CASSRRGQGNNEQFF. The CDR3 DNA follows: TGTGCCAGCAGCCGAAGGGGGCAGGGTAACAATGAGCAGTTCTTC.

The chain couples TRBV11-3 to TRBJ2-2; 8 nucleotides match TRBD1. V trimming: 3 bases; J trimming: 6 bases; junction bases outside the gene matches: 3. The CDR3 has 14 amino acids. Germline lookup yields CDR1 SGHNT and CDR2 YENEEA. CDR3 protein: CASSFRQGSGELFF. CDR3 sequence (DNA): TGTGCCAGCAGCTTTCGACAGGGGTCCGGGGAGCTGTTTTTT.

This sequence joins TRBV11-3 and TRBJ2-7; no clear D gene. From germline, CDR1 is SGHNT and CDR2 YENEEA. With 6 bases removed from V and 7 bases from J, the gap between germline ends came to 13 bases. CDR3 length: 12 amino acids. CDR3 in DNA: TGTGCCAGCAGTCCCGGCGGCGTGGAGCAGTACTTC. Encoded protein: CASSPGGVEQYF.

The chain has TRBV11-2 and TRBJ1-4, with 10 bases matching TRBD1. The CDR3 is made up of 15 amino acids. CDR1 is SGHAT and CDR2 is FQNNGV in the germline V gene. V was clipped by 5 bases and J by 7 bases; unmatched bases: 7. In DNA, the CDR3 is TGTGCCAGCAGCCCGGGACAGGGGATCATTGAAAAACTGTTTTTT. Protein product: CASSPGQGIIEKLFF. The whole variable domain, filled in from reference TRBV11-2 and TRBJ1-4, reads EAGVAQSPRYKIIEKRQSVAFWCNPISGHATLYWYQQILGQGPKLLIQFQNNGVVDDSQLPKDRFSAERLKGVDSTLKIQPAKLEDSAVYLCASSPGQGIIEKLFFGSGTQLSVL.

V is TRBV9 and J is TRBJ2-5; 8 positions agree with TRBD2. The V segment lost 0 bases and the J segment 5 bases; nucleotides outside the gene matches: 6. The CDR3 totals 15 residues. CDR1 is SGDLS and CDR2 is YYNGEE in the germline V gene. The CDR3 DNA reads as TGTGCCAGCAGCGTAGGTAGCTCGGGGGGGGAGACCCAGTACTTC. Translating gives CASSVGSSGGETQYF.

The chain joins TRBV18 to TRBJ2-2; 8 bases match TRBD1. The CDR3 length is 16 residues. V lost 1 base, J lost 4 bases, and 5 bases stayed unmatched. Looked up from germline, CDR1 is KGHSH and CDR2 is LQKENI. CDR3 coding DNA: TGTGCCAGCTCACCACGAAGGGGGACAGGCACCGGGGAGCTGTTTTTT. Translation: CASSPRRGTGTGELFF.

CDR3 DNA sequence: TGTGCCAGCAGCGTAGACGGGACAGGGTACGGGGAGCTGTTTTTT. Amino acids: CASSVDGTGYGELFF. The chain employs TRBV9 and TRBJ2-2, with 9 nucleotides matching TRBD1. The CDR3 is 15 residues long. Trimming took 0 bases from V and 7 from J; bases not matched to a gene: 4. The germline V gene encodes CDR1 SGDLS and CDR2 YYNGEE.

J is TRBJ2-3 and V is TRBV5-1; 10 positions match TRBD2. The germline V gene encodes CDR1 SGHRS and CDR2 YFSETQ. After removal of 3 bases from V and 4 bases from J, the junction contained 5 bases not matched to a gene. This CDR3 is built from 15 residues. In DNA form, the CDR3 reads TGCGCCAGCAGCTCTCTAGCGGGAGACGCAGATACGCAGTATTTT. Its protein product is CASSSLAGDADTQYF. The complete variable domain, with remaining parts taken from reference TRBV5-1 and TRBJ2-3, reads KAGVTQTPRYLIKTRGQQVTLSCSPISGHRSVSWYQQTPGQGLQFLFEYFSETQRNKGNFPGRFSGRQFSNSRSEMNVSTLELGDSALYLCASSSLAGDADTQYFGPGTRLTVL.

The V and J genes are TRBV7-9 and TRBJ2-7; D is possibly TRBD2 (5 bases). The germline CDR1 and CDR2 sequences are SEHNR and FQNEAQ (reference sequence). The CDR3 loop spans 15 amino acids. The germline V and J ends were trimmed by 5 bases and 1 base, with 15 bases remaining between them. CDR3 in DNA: TGTGCCAGCAGCCGCACCTCGCTAGCTTCCTACGAGCAGTACTTC. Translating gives CASSRTSLASYEQYF.